The T cell receptor (beta chain) described here comes from a study of regulatory T cells (dated by TCRdb to the late 2010s). For context, the study as a whole: The study compared T-cell receptor beta repertoires of sorted regulatory, conventional CD4+ and CD8+ T cells between CD3G-deficient patients and healthy controls. Overall study outcomes, separate from this receptor: Restricted unique TRB V-J pairs and skewed V and J gene usage were observed in patient repertoires, most markedly in regulatory T cells. CD8+ T cells from patients showed a nonsignificant trend toward lower Shannon entropy than control CD8+ cells.

In the multiplex PCR, 52 forward TRBV primers and 13 reverse TRBJ primers were used, and assay-based and computational corrections were applied for amplification bias. Within the immunoSEQ assay, multiplex PCR amplified rearranged TRB loci from genomic DNA. An Illumina HiSeq platform was used to sequence the TRB amplicons. From the authors' description of their analysis: Raw sequences were error-filtered and aligned to reference gene sequences by custom algorithms, then analyzed with the immunoSEQ online tools. Frequencies of productive and nonproductive TRB rearrangements were assessed among unique sequences as well as among total sequences. Hydrophobicity and amino acid composition of residues 6 and 7 within the TRB CDR3 were used to estimate the potential for self-reactivity. Groups were compared by t tests, Mann-Whitney tests or two-way ANOVA performed in Prism software. Imported from immuneACCESS, the table was reduced by TCRdb to in-frame sequences with V and J called. These copies leave out some clones; in studies compared against another copy, an unresolved V gene accounts for under half, and the cause of the remainder is not known. Clone size and V and J calls were adopted from that table, with D and trimming inferred from the DNA. The sample profile shows about 20,000 clones; 93% of them were found once. Of the sample, around 3.3% falls within the top ten clones.

To note about this clone: Its recognized antigen is unknown. No much larger clone exists at a distance of one base, and base qualities are not known.

CDR1 is given as MDHEN and CDR2 as SYDVKM, both from the germline V gene. The cysteine opens and the phenylalanine closes a CDR3 of 15 amino acids. This entry keeps only the CDR3 DNA: 45 bases, framed from base 1. Evidence of autoimmunity was present in all CD3G-deficient patients, and the autoimmunity was more severe in two of the patients. At the time of testing, the patients were between 2 and 39 years old, and their CD4+ and CD8+ T cells had reduced naive proportions and increased memory proportions. Five to seven individuals with CD3G deficiency were included in the patient group. Patient samples and clinical data were obtained from an international physician network spanning the United States, Europe and Asia. Peripheral blood mononuclear cells were isolated by Ficoll density separation. A FACSAria cell sorter was used to isolate CD3+ CD8+ CD4- T cells.

The chain employs TRBV28 and TRBJ2-5, with 11 middle bases fitting TRBD2. The J call could be wrong; TRBJ2-7 is a better fit for the DNA end. Sequenced sample: CD8+ T cells sorted from blood. The TCR sequence derives from a child aged 2-15 years with CD3G deficiency. The CDR3 amino acid sequence is: CASKESGLAVNEQYF. The DNA sequence reads TGTGCCAGCAAGGAGTCGGGACTAGCGGTAAACGAGCAGTACTTC.